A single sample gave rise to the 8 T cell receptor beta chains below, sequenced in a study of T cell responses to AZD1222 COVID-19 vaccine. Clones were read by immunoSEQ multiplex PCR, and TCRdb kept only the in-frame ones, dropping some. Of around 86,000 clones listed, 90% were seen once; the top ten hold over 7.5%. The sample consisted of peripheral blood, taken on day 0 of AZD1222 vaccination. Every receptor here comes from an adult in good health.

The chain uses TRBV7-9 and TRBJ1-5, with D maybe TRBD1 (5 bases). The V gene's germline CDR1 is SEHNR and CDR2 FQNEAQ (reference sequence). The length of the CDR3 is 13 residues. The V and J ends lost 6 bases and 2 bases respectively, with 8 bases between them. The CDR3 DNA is TGTGCCAGCAGTAGGGGAGGCAATCAGCCCCAGCATTTT. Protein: CASSRGGNQPQHF.

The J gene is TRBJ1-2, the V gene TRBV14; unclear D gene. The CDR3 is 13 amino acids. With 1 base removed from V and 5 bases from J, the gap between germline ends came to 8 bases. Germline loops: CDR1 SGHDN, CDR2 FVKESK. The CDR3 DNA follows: TGTGCCAGCAGCCAAGTGGGGAAATATGGCTACACCTTC. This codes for CASSQVGKYGYTF.

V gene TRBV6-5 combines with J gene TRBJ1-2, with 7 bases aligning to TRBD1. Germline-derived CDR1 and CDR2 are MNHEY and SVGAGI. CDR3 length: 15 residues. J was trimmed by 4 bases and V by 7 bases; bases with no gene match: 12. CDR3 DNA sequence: TGTGCCAGCACTCCTGAGTGGTCAGGGGGCTATGGCTACACCTTC. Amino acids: CASTPEWSGGYGYTF.

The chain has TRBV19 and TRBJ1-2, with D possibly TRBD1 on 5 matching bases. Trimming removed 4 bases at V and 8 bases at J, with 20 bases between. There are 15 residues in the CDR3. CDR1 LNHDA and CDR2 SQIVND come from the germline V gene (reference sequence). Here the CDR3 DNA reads TGTGCCAGTAGTAACAATCCCAGGGTAGGAGGAGGCTACACCTTC. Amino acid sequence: CASSNNPRVGGGYTF.

In DNA, the CDR3 is TGTGCCAGCAAGGCCGGGACAGTAATCGTTTCACCCCTCCACTTT. It encodes CASKAGTVIVSPLHF. The rearrangement links TRBV19 to TRBJ1-6; 7 bases align to TRBD1. The CDR3 has 15 amino acids. In germline, CDR1 is LNHDA, CDR2 SQIVND (reference sequence). V shed 9 bases and J 9 bases; nucleotides not matched to a gene: 14.

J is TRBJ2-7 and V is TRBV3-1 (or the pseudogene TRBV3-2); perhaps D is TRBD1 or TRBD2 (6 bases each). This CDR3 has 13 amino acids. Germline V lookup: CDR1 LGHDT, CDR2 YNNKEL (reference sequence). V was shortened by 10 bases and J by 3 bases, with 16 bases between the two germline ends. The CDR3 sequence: CATGYRGRYEQYF. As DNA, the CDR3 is TGTGCCACTGGTTATCGGGGGCGCTACGAGCAGTACTTC.

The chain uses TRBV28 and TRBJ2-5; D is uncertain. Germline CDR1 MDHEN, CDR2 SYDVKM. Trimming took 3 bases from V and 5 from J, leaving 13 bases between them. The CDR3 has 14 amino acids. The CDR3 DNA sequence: TGTGCCAGCAGTTTCTCCCCTCTGTCTGAGACCCAGTACTTC. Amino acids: CASSFSPLSETQYF.

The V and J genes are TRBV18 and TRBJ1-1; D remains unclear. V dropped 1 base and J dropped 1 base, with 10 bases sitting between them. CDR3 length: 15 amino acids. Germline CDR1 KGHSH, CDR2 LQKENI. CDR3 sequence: CASSPLQSTNTEAFF. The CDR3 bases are TGTGCCAGCTCACCACTGCAGTCAACGAACACTGAAGCTTTCTTT.